These 23 T cell receptor beta chains originate from one sample sequenced in a study of tumor and adjacent non-tumor tissue in lung cancer. The library came from three nested PCR rounds adapted from ARM-PCR protocols. MiXCR, applied by TCRdb to the multiplex PCR reads, yields one record per CDR3 protein. In the table there are around 100,000 distinct CDR3 sequences, roughly 60% of which are singletons. The template was RNA from unsorted bulk tissue. Distant lung tissue was collected more than 3 cm away from the tumor edge. Sequencing was performed on distant non-tumor lung tissue. All receptors derive from a man younger than 40 with non-small cell lung cancer.

This clonotype was recorded a few times. Sequence at one end of the junction differs from germline and may be a read error. V is TRBV11-2 and J is TRBJ2-7, with TRBD2 identical over 8 bases. Per the germline V gene, CDR1 is SGHAT and CDR2 is FQNNGV. This CDR3 has 13 residues. CDR3 loop: CDSSGIAGYEQYF. The CDR3 coding sequence is TGTGACAGCAGTGGAATAGCGGGGTACGAGCAGTATTTC. Full variable domain (rest looked up from reference TRBV11-2 and TRBJ2-7): EAGVAQSPRYKIIEKRQSVAFWCNPISGHATLYWYQQILGQGPKLLIQFQNNGVVDDSQLPKDRFSAERLKGVDSTLKIQPAKLEDSAVYLCDSSGIAGYEQYFGPGTRLTVT.

As to this clonotype: Germline and junction disagree at one end, which may indicate a read error. The CDR3, as DNA: TGTGCCAGTAGCTGGATAGCTGTGAACACTGAAGTTTTCTTT. It specifies CASSWIAVNTEVFF. The chain is built from TRBV11-1 and TRBJ1-1; D is uncertain. Looked up from germline, CDR1 is SGHAT and CDR2 is FQDESV (reference sequence). The CDR3 is 14 amino acids.

On this clonotype itself: The CDR3 carries no conserved terminal phenylalanine or tryptophan, so it likely arises from a read error. The rearrangement links TRBV6-5 to TRBJ1-5, with D tentatively TRBD1 (6 bases). CDR1 and CDR2 from the germline V gene are MNHEY and SVGAGI. This CDR3 is 14 amino acids long. CDR3 bases: TGTGCCAGCAGAACAGGGAGCAGCAATAAGCCCCAGCATTCT. This gives the protein CASRTGSSNKPQHS.

Concerning this clonotype: With a much larger clone just one base away, this may be a read error. The CDR3 is CATAGSNQPQHF. The DNA of the CDR3 is TGTGCCACCGCAGGTTCGAATCAGCCCCAGCATTTT. The rearrangement uses TRBV10-3 and TRBJ1-5; no definite D call. The CDR3 contains 12 residues. The V gene's germline CDR1 is ENHRY and CDR2 SYGVKD. V lost 10 bases and J lost 4, with 11 bases in between.

About this clonotype itself: The conserved phenylalanine or tryptophan normally closing the CDR3 is absent here, so this likely arose from a read error. The limits of the CDR3 on the DNA are not certain, so only TCRdb's listed CDR3 is given. The V call is TRBV11-3, the J call TRBJ2-5. With termini counted, the CDR3 has 13 amino acids. Germline loops: CDR1 SGHNT, CDR2 YENEEA. CDR3 residues: CASSLEAQETQYL.

To note about this clonotype: In this CDR3 the conserved last residue, phenylalanine or tryptophan, is missing, so a read error is likely. The V gene is TRBV11-2, the J gene TRBJ2-3; D unresolved. The CDR3 consists of 15 residues. Per the germline V gene, CDR1 is SGHAT and CDR2 is FQNNGV. V was clipped by 5 bases and J by 2 bases, with 14 bases between them. In nucleotides, the CDR3 is TGTGCCAGCAGCCCACCTTACCTCCTCACAGATACGCAGTATTTG. It codes for CASSPPYLLTDTQYL.

This clonotype has at least ten counts. The V gene is TRBV10-2, the J gene TRBJ2-3, with D unresolved. The CDR3 consists of 11 residues. Germline V gene data show CDR1 as WSHSY and CDR2 as SAAADI. Trimming cost V 3 bases and J 4 bases, with 2 bases left between them. The CDR3 DNA follows: TGCGCCAGCAGTGAACCAGATACGCAGTATTTT. Amino acid sequence: CASSEPDTQYF.

Comments on this clonotype: One end of the junction varies from germline; a read error may be responsible. This chain joins TRBV5-1 and TRBJ1-1; D is ambiguous. Germline CDR1 reads SGHRS; CDR2 reads YFSETQ. This CDR3 spans 13 amino acids. DNA for the CDR3: TGCGCCAGCAGCATGGATGGTGGCACTGAAGCCTTCTTT. Residues: CASSMDGGTEAFF. Filled out from reference TRBV5-1 and TRBJ1-1, the complete variable domain reads KAGVTQTPRYLIKTRGQQVTLSCSPISGHRSVSWYQQTPGQGLQFLFEYFSETQRNKGNFPGRFSGRQFSNSRSEMNVSTLELGDSALYLCASSMDGGTEAFFGQGTRLTVV.

The chain is built from TRBV30 and TRBJ1-1; D gene uncertain. V was trimmed by 2 bases and J by 1 base, leaving 14 bases between them. The CDR3 covers 15 residues. From germline, CDR1 is GTSNPN and CDR2 SVGIG (reference sequence). The CDR3 DNA sequence: TGTGCCTGGAGTTTCGCCCGGGCCGGGAACACTGAAGCTTTCTTT. Protein sequence: CAWSFARAGNTEAFF.

The rearrangement uses TRBV20-1 and TRBJ2-7; 9 bases align to TRBD1. The germline V gene has CDR1 DFQATT and CDR2 SNEGSKA (reference sequence). With 4 bases clipped from V and 2 bases from J, the junction kept 3 bases outside the gene matches. The CDR3 has 13 amino acids. The CDR3 region is CSAKTGGTYEQYF. CDR3 coding DNA: TGCAGTGCTAAGACAGGGGGGACCTACGAGCAGTACTTC.

V usage is TRBV24-1 and J usage is TRBJ2-5; 9 bases agree with TRBD1. The CDR3 is made up of 15 amino acids. Germline V lookup: CDR1 KGHDR, CDR2 SFDVKD. V gave up 6 bases and J gave up 5 bases; unmatched junction bases: 9. The CDR3 sequence: CATSPGQGFLETQYF. CDR3 sequence (DNA): TGTGCCACCAGTCCGGGACAGGGATTTTTGGAGACCCAGTACTTC.

This clonotype was recorded only once. Relative to the germline gene, one junction end is altered; a read error may explain this. The V call is TRBV20-1, the J call TRBJ2-1; 7 bases are a match to TRBD2. CDR1 is DFQATT, CDR2 SNEGSKA, per germline (reference sequence). The CDR3 has 14 residues. The CDR3 DNA reads TGTAGTGCTAGAGACGCGGGAGACTACAATGAGCAGTTCTTC. Encoded protein: CSARDAGDYNEQFF.

This clonotype was detected a few times. V gene TRBV11-3 combines with J gene TRBJ2-7; D call uncertain. Trimming shortened V by 2 bases and J by 0 bases, and 8 bases separated the two germline ends. This CDR3 is 14 amino acids long. Germline CDR1 SGHNT, CDR2 YENEEA. The CDR3 spells CASSLTDFSYEQYF. CDR3 nucleotides: TGTGCCAGCAGCTTAACAGACTTCTCCTACGAGCAGTACTTC.

A single count supports this clonotype. A read error may produce the germline difference seen at one junction end. This chain links TRBV20-1 with TRBJ1-1; weak D call: TRBD1 (5 bases). Looked up from germline, CDR1 is DFQATT and CDR2 is SNEGSKA (reference sequence). CDR3 size: 14 residues. The CDR3 loop reads CSVPRDRTGTEALF. The DNA for the CDR3 is TGCAGTGTTCCCCGGGACCGAACTGGCACTGAAGCTCTCTTT.

Concerning this clonotype itself: At one boundary the junction diverges from the germline segment, which might be a read error. This chain joins TRBV5-4 and TRBJ2-7, with 13 bases lining up with TRBD2. This CDR3 region has 15 residues. Germline lookup yields CDR1 SGHNT and CDR2 YYREEE (reference sequence). The CDR3 nucleotides are TGTGCCAGCAGCGGCTGGACTAGCGGGAGCTACGAGCATTACTTC. Protein sequence: CASSGWTSGSYEHYF.

This clonotype was counted only a few times. This sequence joins TRBV30 and TRBJ2-7; TRBD2 might be the D (6 bases). CDR3 length: 13 residues. Trimming took off 4 bases at V and 0 bases at J, with 10 bases between the two ends. Germline V gene sequence: CDR1 GTSNPN, CDR2 SVGIG (reference sequence). The CDR3 bases are TGTGCCTGGACCACGGGACTCTCCTACGAGCAGTACTTC. Translated, it gives CAWTTGLSYEQYF.

The V gene is TRBV7-9, the J gene TRBJ2-7; the D call may be TRBD1 or TRBD2 (5 bases each). Germline V gives CDR1 SEHNR, CDR2 FQNEAQ (reference sequence). There are 16 residues in the CDR3. V lost 4 bases to trimming and J lost 2 bases, with 18 bases between them. The CDR3 nucleotides are TGTGCCAGCAGCTCGAATGACGGGACGCCTACCTACGAGCAGTACTTC. This encodes CASSSNDGTPTYEQYF.

In its sample, this clonotype was seen many times. The genes are TRBV20-1 and TRBJ2-7; D not certain. Between the trimmed V and J ends, which lost 3 bases and 4 bases, there was a span of 10 bases. Germline V gene lookup returns CDR1 DFQATT and CDR2 SNEGSKA (reference sequence). This CDR3 has 12 residues. Written as DNA, the CDR3 is TGCAGTGCTAGTGCGACACAATACGAGCAGTACTTC. It specifies CSASATQYEQYF.

The gene calls are TRBV6-4 and TRBJ2-3, with 11 bases fitting TRBD2. Germline V lookup: CDR1 MRHNA, CDR2 SNTAGT. The CDR3 spans 16 residues. With V trimmed by 0 bases and J by 1 base, 0 bases remained unmatched. CDR3 in DNA: TGTGCCAGCAGTGACTCGACTAGCGGGGGCACAGATACGCAGTATTTT. It yields the protein CASSDSTSGGTDTQYF.

The chain is built from TRBV29-1 and TRBJ2-2, with D perhaps matching TRBD2 (5 bases). The V gene lost 2 bases and the J gene lost 0 bases, with 7 bases spanning the gap. CDR3 length: 14 residues. Looked up from germline, CDR1 is SQVTM and CDR2 is ANQGSEA. CDR3 coding DNA: TGCAGCGTTGAACGGGGATCGAACACCGGGGAGCTGTTTTTT. It is translated as CSVERGSNTGELFF.

The rearrangement uses TRBV4-2 and TRBJ2-1, with D perhaps matching TRBD1 or TRBD2 (7 bases each). This CDR3 is built from 14 residues. Germline V gene sequence: CDR1 LGHNA, CDR2 YNFKEQ. V lost 2 bases, J lost 9 bases, and 14 bases lay in between. This CDR3 reads CASSQITGEGEQFF. The CDR3 DNA follows: TGTGCCAGCAGCCAAATCACAGGGGAGGGTGAGCAGTTCTTC.

Points on this clonotype: At one of its ends the junction is not consistent with the germline gene, which may arise from a read error. This chain uses TRBV10-3 with TRBJ2-2; D is tentatively TRBD1 or TRBD2 (7 bases each). Germline CDR1 ENHRY, CDR2 SYGVKD. The CDR3 is 16 amino acids. The CDR3 bases are TGTGCCATGAGTGAGAAGGGAGGGGGCTTAGGAGGGGAGCCGTTTTTT. Its translation is CAMSEKGGGLGGEPFF.

Worth noting for this clonotype: The junction shows a germline mismatch at one end, possibly a read error. V is TRBV20-1 and J is TRBJ1-4; possibly TRBD1 for D (5 bases). The length of the CDR3 is 13 residues. Germline CDR1 is DFQATT and CDR2 is SNEGSKA (reference sequence). DNA for the CDR3: TGCAGTGCTAGGGGGCAGTTTAATGAAAAACTGTATTTT. Translated, it gives CSARGQFNEKLYF.